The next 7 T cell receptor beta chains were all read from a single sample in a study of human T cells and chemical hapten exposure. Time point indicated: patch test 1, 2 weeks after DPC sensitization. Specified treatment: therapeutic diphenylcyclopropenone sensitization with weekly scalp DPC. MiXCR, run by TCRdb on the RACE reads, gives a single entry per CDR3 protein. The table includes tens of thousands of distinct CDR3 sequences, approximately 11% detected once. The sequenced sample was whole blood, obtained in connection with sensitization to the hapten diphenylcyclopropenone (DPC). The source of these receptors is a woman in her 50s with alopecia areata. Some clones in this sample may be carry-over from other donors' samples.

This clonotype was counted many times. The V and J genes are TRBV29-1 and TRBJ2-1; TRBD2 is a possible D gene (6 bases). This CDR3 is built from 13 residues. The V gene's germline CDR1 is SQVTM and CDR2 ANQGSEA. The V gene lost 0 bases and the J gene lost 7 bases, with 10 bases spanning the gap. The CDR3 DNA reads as TGCAGCGTTGAAGATGGGACTCCGAATGAGCAGTTCTTC. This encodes CSVEDGTPNEQFF.

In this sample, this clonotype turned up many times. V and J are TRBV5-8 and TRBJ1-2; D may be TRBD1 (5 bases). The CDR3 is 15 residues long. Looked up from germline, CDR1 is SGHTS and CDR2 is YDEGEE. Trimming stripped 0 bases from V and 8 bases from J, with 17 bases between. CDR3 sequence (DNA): TGTGCCAGCAGCTTGGGTCAGGGAGAAATTGGCGGCTACACCTTC. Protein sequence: CASSLGQGEIGGYTF.

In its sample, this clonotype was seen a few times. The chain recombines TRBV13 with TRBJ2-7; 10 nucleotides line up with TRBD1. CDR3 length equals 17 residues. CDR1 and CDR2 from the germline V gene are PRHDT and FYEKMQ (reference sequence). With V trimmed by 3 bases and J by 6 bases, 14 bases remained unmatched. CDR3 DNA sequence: TGTGCCAGCAGCTTTGGGACAGGGGTAAAGAGGGTTCTCGAGCAGTACTTC. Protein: CASSFGTGVKRVLEQYF.

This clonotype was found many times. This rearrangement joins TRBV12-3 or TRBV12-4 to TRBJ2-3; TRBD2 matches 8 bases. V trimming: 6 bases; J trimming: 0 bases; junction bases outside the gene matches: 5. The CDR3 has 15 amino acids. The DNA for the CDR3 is TGTGCCAGCAGGGTAGCGGGGTCTAGCACAGATACGCAGTATTTT. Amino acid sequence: CASRVAGSSTDTQYF.

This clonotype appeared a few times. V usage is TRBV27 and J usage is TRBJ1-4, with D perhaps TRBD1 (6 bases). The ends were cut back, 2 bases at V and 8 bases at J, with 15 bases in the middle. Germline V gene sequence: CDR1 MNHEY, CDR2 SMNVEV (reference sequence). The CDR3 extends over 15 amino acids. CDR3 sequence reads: CASSLRGSLREKLFF. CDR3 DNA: TGTGCCAGCAGTTTAAGGGGGTCCCTAAGGGAAAAACTGTTTTTT.

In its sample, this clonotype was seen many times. The CDR3 sequence is CSGGQVYEQYF. The CDR3 nucleotides are TGCAGCGGCGGACAAGTCTACGAGCAGTACTTC. The V call is TRBV29-1, the J call TRBJ2-7, with D perhaps matching TRBD1 (5 bases). CDR1 is SQVTM, CDR2 ANQGSEA, per germline. There are 11 residues in the CDR3. Trimming shortened V by 7 bases and J by 3 bases, and 10 bases separated the two germline ends.

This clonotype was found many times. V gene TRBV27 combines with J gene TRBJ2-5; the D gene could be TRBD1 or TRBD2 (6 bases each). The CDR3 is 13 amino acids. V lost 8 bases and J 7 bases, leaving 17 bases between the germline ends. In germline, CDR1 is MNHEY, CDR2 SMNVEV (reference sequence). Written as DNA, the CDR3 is TGTGCCAGCGGAGGAGGGGGAGGAGGGACCCAGTACTTC. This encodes CASGGGGGGTQYF.